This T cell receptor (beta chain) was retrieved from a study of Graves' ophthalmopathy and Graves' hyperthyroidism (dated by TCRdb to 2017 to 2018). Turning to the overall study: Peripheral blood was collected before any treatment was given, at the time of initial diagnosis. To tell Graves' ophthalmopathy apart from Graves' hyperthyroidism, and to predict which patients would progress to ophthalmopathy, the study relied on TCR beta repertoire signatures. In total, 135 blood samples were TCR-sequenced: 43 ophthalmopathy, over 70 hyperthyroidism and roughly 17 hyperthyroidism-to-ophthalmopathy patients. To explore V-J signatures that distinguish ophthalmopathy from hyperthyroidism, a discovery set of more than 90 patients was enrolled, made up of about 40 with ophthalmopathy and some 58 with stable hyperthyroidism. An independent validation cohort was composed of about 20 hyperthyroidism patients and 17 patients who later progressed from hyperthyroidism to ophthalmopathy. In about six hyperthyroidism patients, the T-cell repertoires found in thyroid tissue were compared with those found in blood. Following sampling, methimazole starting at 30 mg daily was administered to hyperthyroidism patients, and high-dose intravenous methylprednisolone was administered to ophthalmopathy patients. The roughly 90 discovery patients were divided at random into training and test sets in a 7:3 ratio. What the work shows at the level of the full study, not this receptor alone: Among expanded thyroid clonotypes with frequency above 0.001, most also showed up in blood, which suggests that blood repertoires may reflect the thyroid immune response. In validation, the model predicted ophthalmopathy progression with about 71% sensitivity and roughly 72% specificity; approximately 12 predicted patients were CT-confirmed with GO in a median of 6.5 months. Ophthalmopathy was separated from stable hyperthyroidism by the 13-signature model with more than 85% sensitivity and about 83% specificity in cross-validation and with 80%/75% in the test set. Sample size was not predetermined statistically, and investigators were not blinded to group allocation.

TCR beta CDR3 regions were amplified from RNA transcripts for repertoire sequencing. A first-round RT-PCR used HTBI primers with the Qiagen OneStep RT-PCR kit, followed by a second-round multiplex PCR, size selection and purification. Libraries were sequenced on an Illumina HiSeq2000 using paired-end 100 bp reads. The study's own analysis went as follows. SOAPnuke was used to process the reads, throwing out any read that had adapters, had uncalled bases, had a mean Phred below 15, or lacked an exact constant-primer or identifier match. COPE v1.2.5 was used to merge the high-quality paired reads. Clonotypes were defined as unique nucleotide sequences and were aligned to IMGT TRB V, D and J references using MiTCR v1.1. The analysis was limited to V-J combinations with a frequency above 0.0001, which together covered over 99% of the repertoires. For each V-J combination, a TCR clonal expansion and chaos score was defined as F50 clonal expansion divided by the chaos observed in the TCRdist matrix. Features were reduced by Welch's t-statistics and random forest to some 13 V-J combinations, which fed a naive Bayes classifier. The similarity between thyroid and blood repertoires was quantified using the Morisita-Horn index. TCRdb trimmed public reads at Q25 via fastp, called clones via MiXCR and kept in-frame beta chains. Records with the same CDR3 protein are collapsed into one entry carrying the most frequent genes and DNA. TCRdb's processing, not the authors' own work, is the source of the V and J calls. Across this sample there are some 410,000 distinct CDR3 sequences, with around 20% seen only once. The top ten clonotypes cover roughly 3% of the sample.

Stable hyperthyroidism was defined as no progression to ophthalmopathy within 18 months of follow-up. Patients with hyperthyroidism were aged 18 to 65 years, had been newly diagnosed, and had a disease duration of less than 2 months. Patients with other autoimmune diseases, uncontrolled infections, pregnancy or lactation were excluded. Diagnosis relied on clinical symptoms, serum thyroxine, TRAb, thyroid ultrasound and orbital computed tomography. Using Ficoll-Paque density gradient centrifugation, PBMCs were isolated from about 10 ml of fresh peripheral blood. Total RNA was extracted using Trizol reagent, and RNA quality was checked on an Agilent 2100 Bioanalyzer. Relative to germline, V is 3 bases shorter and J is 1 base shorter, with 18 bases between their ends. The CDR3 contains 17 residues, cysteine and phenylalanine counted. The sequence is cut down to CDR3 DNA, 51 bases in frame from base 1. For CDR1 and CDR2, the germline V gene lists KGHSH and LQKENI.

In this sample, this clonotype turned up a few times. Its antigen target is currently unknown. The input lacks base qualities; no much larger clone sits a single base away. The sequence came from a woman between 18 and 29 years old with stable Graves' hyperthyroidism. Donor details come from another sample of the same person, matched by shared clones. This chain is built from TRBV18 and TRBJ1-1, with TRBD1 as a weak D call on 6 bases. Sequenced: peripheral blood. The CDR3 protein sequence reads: CASSPLMAGVKNTEAFF. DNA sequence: TGTGCCAGCTCACCCCTGATGGCAGGGGTAAAGAACACTGAAGCTTTCTTT.